Below, 2 T cell receptor beta chains from the same sample are listed, as sequenced in a study of OX40 agonist ivuxolimab in advanced cancers. Assay used: immunoSEQ multiplex PCR; TCRdb lists only in-frame clones, some missing. The table shows 35,000 to 45,000 clones, with about 89% occurring only once. The sequences come from CD4+ or CD8+ T cells sorted from blood, collected in a trial of the OX40 agonist ivuxolimab. The receptor set was obtained from an adult with an advanced solid tumor such as melanoma, head and neck, liver or kidney cancer.

V gene TRBV28 combines with J gene TRBJ1-2; no definite D call. V shed 3 bases and J shed 5 bases, with 10 bases lying between them. Germline V gene data show CDR1 as MDHEN and CDR2 as SYDVKM. The CDR3 is 13 amino acids. CDR3 bases: TGTGCCAGCAGTTTTGGACCCCATTATGGCTACACCTTC. It translates to CASSFGPHYGYTF.

The chain recombines TRBV15 with TRBJ2-1; 7 nucleotides agree with TRBD1. The CDR3 runs to 17 residues. Germline CDR1 LNHNV, CDR2 YYDKDF (reference sequence). V trimming: 5 bases; J trimming: 0 bases; junction bases outside the gene matches: 10. The CDR3 is CATSGFSRDSSYNEQFF. CDR3 in DNA: TGTGCCACCAGCGGTTTTTCCCGGGACAGCTCCTACAATGAGCAGTTCTTC.